This entry concerns a single T cell receptor beta chain. Germline assignment: CDR1 KGHSH and CDR2 LQKENI. The CDR3 is 17 amino acids. V gave up 3 bases and J gave up 0 bases; unmatched junction bases: 9. These data belong to a study of shared clonotypes between healthy human individuals. Whole-study context: The study enrolled a couple of women and three men aged 18 to 49.

A deep-level run was used for the assay. Genomic DNA of every subset was divided equally among multiple immunoSEQ plates. Generated by immunoSEQ multiplex PCR, the TCRdb table keeps only in-frame clones and is missing some. Seen here are some 2.3 million clones, over 90% observed once, and the top ten hold about 0.39%. V is TRBV18 and J is TRBJ2-5; 8 bases match TRBD1. Sequencing used naive CD4+ T cells from PBMCs. Subset indicated: CD45RA+ positively selected. This receptor was obtained from a man between 18 and 29 years old in good health. Some clones in this sample may be carry-over from other donors' samples. CDR3 protein: CASSPPSPDRDQETQYF. In DNA, the CDR3 is TGTGCCAGCTCACCCCCCTCCCCGGACAGGGACCAAGAGACCCAGTACTTC.